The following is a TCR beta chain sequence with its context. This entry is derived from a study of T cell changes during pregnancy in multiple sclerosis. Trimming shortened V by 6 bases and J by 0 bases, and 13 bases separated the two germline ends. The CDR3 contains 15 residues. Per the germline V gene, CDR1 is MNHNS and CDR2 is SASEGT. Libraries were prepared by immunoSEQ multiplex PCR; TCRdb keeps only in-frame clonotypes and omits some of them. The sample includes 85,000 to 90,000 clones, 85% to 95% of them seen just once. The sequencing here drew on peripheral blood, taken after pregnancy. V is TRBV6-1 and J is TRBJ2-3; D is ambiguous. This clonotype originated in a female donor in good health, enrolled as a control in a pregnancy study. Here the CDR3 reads CASSLIMTSTDTQYF. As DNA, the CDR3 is TGTGCCAGCAGCCTCATAATGACTAGCACAGATACGCAGTATTTT.